The 27 T cell receptor beta chains in this list originate from one sample, sequenced in a study of cytomegalovirus exposure and HLA in healthy donors. PCR amplification relied on 60 Vbeta primers (plus 13 Jbeta primers). Assay: immunoSEQ multiplex PCR; the TCRdb copy retains only in-frame clones and omits some. The sample shows about 160,000 clones, 70% to 90% of them seen only once. Sequencing was carried out using PBMCs. These receptor sequences come from a young man in good health and CMV-seropositive.

The rearrangement links TRBV5-6 to TRBJ2-2; TRBD1 matches at 8 bases. With 0 bases clipped from V and 5 bases from J, the junction kept 6 bases outside the gene matches. Germline V gene lookup returns CDR1 SGHDT and CDR2 YYEEEE. This CDR3 is built from 16 residues. This CDR3 is CASSLERRGPTGELFF. DNA for the CDR3: TGTGCCAGCAGCTTGGAGCGCAGGGGGCCTACCGGGGAGCTGTTTTTT.

About this clone itself: This specimen includes other DNA sequences encoding the same CDR3. The gene calls are TRBV2 and TRBJ1-4; perhaps TRBD1 as D (6 bases). CDR1 SNHLY and CDR2 FYNNEI come from the germline V gene. The V end was cut by 4 bases, the J end by 5 bases, with 11 bases between. The CDR3 has 14 residues. The CDR3 loop reads CASSGGGLNEKLFF. In DNA, the CDR3 is TGTGCCAGCAGTGGCGGGGGGCTAAATGAAAAACTGTTTTTT.

The chain is built from TRBV13 and TRBJ2-7, with D tentatively TRBD2 (6 bases). CDR1 is PRHDT, CDR2 FYEKMQ, per germline (reference sequence). This CDR3 has 15 amino acids. Deletions cut 4 bases from V and 2 bases from J, with 15 bases between. The CDR3 coding sequence is TGTGCCAGCAGCTGGTCAGGCACGGGGGCCTACGAGCAGTACTTC. Translation gives CASSWSGTGAYEQYF. The whole variable domain, filled in from reference TRBV13 and TRBJ2-7, reads AAGVIQSPRHLIKEKRETATLKCYPIPRHDTVYWYQQGPGQDPQFLISFYEKMQSDKGSIPDRFSAQQFSDYHSELNMSSLELGDSALYFCASSWSGTGAYEQYFGPGTRLTVT.

The chain employs TRBV6-5 and TRBJ2-1, with D possibly matching TRBD2 (6 bases). Germline V lookup: CDR1 MNHEY, CDR2 SVGAGI. Trimming stripped 2 bases from V and 5 bases from J, with 10 bases between. CDR3 size: 14 residues. CDR3 sequence reads: CASSYAGRDNEQFF. The CDR3 DNA reads as TGTGCCAGCAGTTACGCGGGGAGAGACAATGAGCAGTTCTTC.

The gene calls are TRBV6-4 and TRBJ2-2, with a possible D match to TRBD2 (5 bases). V lost 0 bases, J lost 4 bases, and 12 bases lay in between. The CDR3 is 16 amino acids. Germline lookup yields CDR1 MRHNA and CDR2 SNTAGT. CDR3 residues: CASSDSFQRSTGELFF. As DNA, the CDR3 is TGTGCCAGCAGTGACTCGTTTCAGCGGAGCACCGGGGAGCTGTTTTTT.

This clone showed up just a few times. V gene TRBV6-5 combines with J gene TRBJ1-2, with unresolved D. Germline V lookup: CDR1 MNHEY, CDR2 SVGAGI. CDR3 length: 14 residues. The germline V and J ends were trimmed by 4 bases and 8 bases, with 17 bases remaining between them. The CDR3 DNA is TGTGCCAGCAGTTGGCGTGAGAGGGTGGGGGGCTACACCTTC. Encoded protein: CASSWRERVGGYTF.

This clone was counted between two and nine times. The chain couples TRBV4-1 to TRBJ1-5, with D possibly TRBD1 on 5 matching bases. CDR1 and CDR2 (germline): MGHRA, YSYEKL. V was pared by 4 bases and J by 6 bases, with 19 bases between. The CDR3 has 16 amino acids. This CDR3 is CASSLRDGGGIQPQHF. CDR3 in DNA: TGCGCCAGCAGCCTTCGAGATGGGGGGGGAATTCAGCCCCAGCATTTT.

The chain joins TRBV7-2 to TRBJ2-2, with 8 bases identical to TRBD1. V was clipped by 5 bases and J by 4 bases; unmatched bases: 9. This CDR3 comprises 16 residues. Germline loops: CDR1 SGHTA, CDR2 FQGNSA. The CDR3, as DNA: TGTGCCAGCAGCACGTACAGGACAGGGAGCACCGGGGAGCTGTTTTTT. Translated: CASSTYRTGSTGELFF.

V and J are TRBV30 and TRBJ2-2, with TRBD1 identical over 7 bases. J was trimmed by 1 base and V by 2 bases; bases with no gene match: 13. Germline assignment: CDR1 GTSNPN and CDR2 SVGIG (reference sequence). The CDR3 contains 18 residues. CDR3 sequence: CAWSRYRQGERNTGELFF. DNA of the CDR3: TGTGCCTGGAGTCGATACAGACAGGGCGAAAGGAACACCGGGGAGCTGTTTTTT. The whole variable domain, filled in from reference TRBV30 and TRBJ2-2, reads SQTIHQWPATLVQPVGSPLSLECTVEGTSNPNLYWYRQAAGRGLQLLFYSVGIGQISSEVPQNLSASRPQDRQFILSSKKLLLSDSGFYLCAWSRYRQGERNTGELFFGEGSRLTVL.

For the CDR3, the DNA is TGTGCCAGCAGCGCCGGCGAGGTCGGTAATTCACCCCTCCACTTT. This gives the protein CASSAGEVGNSPLHF. The V and J genes are TRBV5-8 and TRBJ1-6, with D unresolved. The CDR3 is made up of 15 amino acids. V was cut by 4 bases and J by 6 bases, with 14 bases left in between. The germline V gene encodes CDR1 SGHTS and CDR2 YDEGEE.

As to this clone: Sequence at one end of the junction differs from germline and may be a read error. The chain has TRBV15 and TRBJ2-6, with D perhaps TRBD1 (5 bases). This CDR3 is built from 16 residues. Per germline, CDR1 LNHNV and CDR2 YYDKDF (reference sequence). Here the CDR3 DNA reads TGTGCCACCAGCTTGACAGACAGCTCTGGGGCCAACGGCCTGACTTTC. This sequence encodes CATSLTDSSGANGLTF.

The chain employs TRBV14 and TRBJ1-2; weak D call: TRBD1 (5 bases). CDR3 size: 16 residues. V was trimmed by 5 bases and J by 4 bases, leaving 20 bases between them. In germline, CDR1 is SGHDN, CDR2 FVKESK. The CDR3 sequence: CASSTGLLHGFYGYTF. The CDR3 coding sequence is TGTGCCAGCAGCACGGGACTTTTACATGGCTTCTATGGCTACACCTTC.

V is TRBV19 and J is TRBJ1-6, with TRBD1 matching 9 bases. The CDR3 runs 19 residues. V was pared by 3 bases and J by 0 bases, with 9 bases of the junction left unmatched. Germline loops: CDR1 LNHDA, CDR2 SQIVND (reference sequence). The CDR3 DNA reads TGTGCCAGTAGTATGCGGGGACAGGGCCCGAGCTCCTATAATTCACCCCTCCACTTT. Its protein product is CASSMRGQGPSSYNSPLHF.

The genes are TRBV2 and TRBJ1-3, with TRBD1 identical over 9 bases. Looked up from germline, CDR1 is SNHLY and CDR2 is FYNNEI. The V segment lost 7 bases and the J segment 4 bases; nucleotides outside the gene matches: 8. CDR3 length equals 15 residues. CDR3 bases: TGTGCCAGCACCTCACAGGGGGCAGGGGGAAACACCATATATTTT. The encoded protein is CASTSQGAGGNTIYF.

The V gene is TRBV9, the J gene TRBJ1-6; 10 positions match TRBD1. Germline V gives CDR1 SGDLS, CDR2 YYNGEE. V lost 9 bases, J lost 11 bases, and 14 bases stayed unmatched. The CDR3 is made up of 15 amino acids. This chain's CDR3 is CANPGQGVIRTPLHF. The CDR3 bases are TGTGCCAACCCCGGACAGGGGGTTATCCGGACACCCCTCCACTTT.

The genes are TRBV14 and TRBJ2-5; no clear D. This CDR3 has 16 residues. The germline V gene encodes CDR1 SGHDN and CDR2 FVKESK. V was shortened by 4 bases and J by 1 base, with 16 bases between the two germline ends. CDR3 in amino acids: CASSPRTETIQETQYF. CDR3 in DNA: TGTGCCAGCAGCCCACGAACAGAAACAATCCAAGAGACCCAGTACTTC.

A single count supports this clone. V and J are TRBV4-3 and TRBJ1-2; perhaps TRBD1 as D (6 bases). With 0 bases removed from V and 2 bases from J, the gap between germline ends came to 10 bases. CDR3 length: 15 amino acids. Germline values: CDR1 LGHNA, CDR2 YSLEER. CDR3 sequence (DNA): TGCGCCAGCAGCCAAGAGGGGGGGGCAAACTATGGCTACACCTTC. This gives the protein CASSQEGGANYGYTF.

The chain recombines TRBV27 with TRBJ2-7, with 9 bases aligning to TRBD1. The CDR3 is 15 residues long. Germline lookup yields CDR1 MNHEY and CDR2 SMNVEV (reference sequence). Losses at the gene ends were 4 bases for V and 6 bases for J; bases not matched to a gene: 10. The chain's CDR3 is CASSYSGTGTGEQYF. As DNA, the CDR3 is TGTGCCAGCAGTTATTCCGGGACAGGGACTGGCGAGCAGTACTTC.

This clone was observed a single time. The chain has TRBV5-4 and TRBJ2-7, with D perhaps matching TRBD1 (5 bases). The V gene lost 4 bases and the J gene lost 3 bases, with 20 bases spanning the gap. CDR1 and CDR2 (germline): SGHNT, YYREEE (reference sequence). CDR3 size: 16 residues. DNA for the CDR3: TGTGCCAGCAGCACGATAGCCCGCCATCAGGGCTACGAGCAGTACTTC. It specifies CASSTIARHQGYEQYF.

The genes are TRBV9 and TRBJ2-4; D possibly corresponds to TRBD2 (5 bases). Trimming shortened V by 0 bases and J by 6 bases, and 10 bases separated the two germline ends. CDR1 is SGDLS and CDR2 is YYNGEE in the germline V gene. The CDR3 loop spans 14 amino acids. CDR3 amino acids: CASSVVGGGNIQYF. As DNA, the CDR3 is TGTGCCAGCAGCGTAGTCGGCGGAGGAAACATTCAGTACTTC.

This chain links TRBV4-1 with TRBJ2-3; D gene ambiguous. V lost 0 bases to trimming and J lost 4 bases, with 8 bases between them. The CDR3 sequence is 14 residues long. Germline values: CDR1 MGHRA, CDR2 YSYEKL. CDR3 amino acids: CASSQDWHADTQYF. CDR3 bases: TGCGCCAGCAGCCAAGATTGGCACGCAGATACGCAGTATTTT.

The genes are TRBV9 and TRBJ2-1; 9 positions agree with TRBD2. The trim removed 0 bases at V and 3 bases at J, leaving 1 base unmatched. CDR1 is SGDLS and CDR2 is YYNGEE in the germline V gene. This CDR3 region has 15 residues. The CDR3 is CASSVGRGGYNEQFF. DNA for the CDR3: TGTGCCAGCAGCGTAGGGCGGGGGGGCTACAATGAGCAGTTCTTC. Supplemented by reference TRBV9 and TRBJ2-1, the full variable domain reads DSGVTQTPKHLITATGQRVTLRCSPRSGDLSVYWYQQSLDQGLQFLIQYYNGEERAKGNILERFSAQQFPDLHSELNLSSLELGDSALYFCASSVGRGGYNEQFFGPGTRLTVL.

This sequence joins TRBV9 and TRBJ2-5; 7 nucleotides align to TRBD1. With 3 bases clipped from V and 2 bases from J, the junction kept 10 bases outside the gene matches. Per the germline V gene, CDR1 is SGDLS and CDR2 is YYNGEE. CDR3 length: 16 amino acids. CDR3 DNA: TGTGCCAGCAGCGAAACAGGGGTCGGCCGTCAAGAGACCCAGTACTTC. Protein sequence: CASSETGVGRQETQYF.

This clone was seen only a few times. The chain uses TRBV30 and TRBJ2-1; 14 bases agree with TRBD2. CDR3 length equals 17 residues. Trimming cost V 7 bases and J 5 bases; bases outside gene matches: 13. Germline-derived CDR1 and CDR2 are GTSNPN and SVGIG (reference sequence). The CDR3 here is CASRGTSGGVRDNEQFF. The CDR3 DNA follows: TGTGCCTCCAGGGGGACTAGCGGGGGAGTACGGGACAATGAGCAGTTCTTC.

Written as DNA, the CDR3 is TGTGCCAGCAGTTCCACAGGGTCGCGGTACGAGCAGTACTTC. Amino acid sequence: CASSSTGSRYEQYF. This sequence joins TRBV2 and TRBJ2-7; possible D gene TRBD1, 6 bases. The CDR3 is 14 amino acids. The germline gives CDR1 SNHLY, CDR2 FYNNEI. V was clipped by 5 bases and J by 4 bases, with 15 bases between them.

The CDR3 DNA is TGTGCCAGCAAAAAACCGGGACTAGGATACTACGAGCAGTACTTC. Protein: CASKKPGLGYYEQYF. This chain joins TRBV2 and TRBJ2-7; 8 nucleotides agree with TRBD2. Germline assignment: CDR1 SNHLY and CDR2 FYNNEI. This CDR3 has 15 residues. V dropped 7 bases and J dropped 3; count of bases not matched to a gene: 11.

Worth noting for this clone: This sample includes further DNA sequences coding for the same CDR3. The chain links TRBV2 to TRBJ2-7; 7 nucleotides match TRBD2. Trimming removed 7 bases from V and 2 bases from J; junction bases left unmatched: 8. CDR1 is SNHLY and CDR2 is FYNNEI in the germline V gene. The CDR3 covers 14 residues. In DNA, the CDR3 is TGTGCCAGCAACCAGAGGCTAGCGGCCTACGAGCAGTACTTC. Protein sequence: CASNQRLAAYEQYF.